This TCR beta chain originates from a study of T cell repertoires and HLA-DP antigens. Clones were read by immunoSEQ multiplex PCR, and TCRdb kept only the in-frame ones, dropping some. This sample has approximately 100,000 clones; roughly nine tenths occur once, and the top ten carry about 1.8%. CDR3 size: 11 residues. The germline V gene has CDR1 GTSNPN and CDR2 SVGIG (reference sequence). Trimming cost V 5 bases and J 3 bases, with 8 bases left between them. This clone was detected only once. Its antigen remains unidentified. The sequence was collected from a man aged 45 to 65 in good health and CMV-seronegative. The chain has TRBV30 and TRBJ2-7; possibly TRBD1 for D (5 bases). The source material was CD4+ T cells from PBMCs. CDR3 sequence: CAWRTGYEQYF. The DNA for the CDR3 is TGTGCCTGGCGAACAGGCTACGAGCAGTACTTC.